These T cell receptor beta chains were read from a single sample in a study of cytotoxic CD8 clonotypes in ibrutinib-treated CLL. Sequencing used immunoSEQ multiplex PCR; TCRdb keeps in-frame clones, though not all of them. There are about 160,000 clones in the sample; approximately 91% occur only once, and about 2.9% lies in the top ten. This specimen was PBMCs, taken at disease progression, from a patient treated with ibrutinib. The origin of the receptors is a human donor with chronic lymphocytic leukemia. Both conserved end residues are part of each CDR3. Each record gives: clone size, J gene, V gene, D gene, CDR3 DNA, CDR3 protein. A D gene is named only where the DNA matches it firmly. Clone sizes are given selectively: once, few, many, or a class where the clone is expanded.

>once|TRBJ2-1|TRBV7-3|.
TGTGCCAGCAGCCCCGAGCCGGGACACAGAAGGGAGCAGTTCTTC
CASSPEPGHRREQFF
>.|TRBJ2-1|TRBV30|.
TGTGCCTGGAGTGGGGTGGGGCTATACAATGAGCAGTTCTTC
CAWSGVGLYNEQFF
>.|TRBJ1-2|TRBV5-8|TRBD1
TGTGCCAGCAGCTTGATCAGGGGGGTCTACACCTTC
CASSLIRGVYTF
>once|TRBJ2-1|TRBV7-2|.
TGTGCCAGCAGCTTAAGGTATGAGCAGTTCTTC
CASSLRYEQFF
>.|TRBJ2-1|TRBV29-1|TRBD2
TGCAGCGTTGGACCAGCGGGAGGATTCTACAATGAGCAGTTCTTC
CSVGPAGGFYNEQFF
>.|TRBJ1-3|TRBV6-6|.
TGTGCCAGCAGTTACGGGCAGGGAGGCTCTGGAAACACCATATATTTT
CASSYGQGGSGNTIYF
>.|TRBJ1-2|TRBV7-2|.
TGTGCCAGCAGCTTTTTCTTCCGGATGGGAGCTAACTATGGCTACACCTTC
CASSFFFRMGANYGYTF
>.|TRBJ1-1|TRBV30|.
TGTGCCTGGAACTTACCCCCCCGGGGTGAAGCTTTCTTT
CAWNLPPRGEAFF
>.|TRBJ1-3|TRBV7-9|TRBD1
TGTGCCAGCAGCTTAGGAACGACAGGGGATGAGAGAAACACCATATATTTT
CASSLGTTGDERNTIYF
>.|TRBJ1-5|TRBV30|.
TGTGCCTGGAGTAAATCACCCGGTCTTAATCAGCCCCAGCATTTT
CAWSKSPGLNQPQHF
>.|TRBJ2-5|TRBV6-5|.
TGTGCCAGCAGTTACGGGACCGGGGAGACCCAGTACTTC
CASSYGTGETQYF
>many|TRBJ2-7|TRBV4-1|.
TGCGCCAGCAGCCAAGGCAGGCTTAGGAAAGGGGATCACGAGCAGTACTTC
CASSQGRLRKGDHEQYF
>.|TRBJ2-5|TRBV7-3|.
TGTGCCAGCAGCGTACGGGGGACAGAGACCCAGTACTTC
CASSVRGTETQYF
>.|TRBJ2-5|TRBV27|.
TGTGCCAGCAGTAAACTCTCAGGGGGGCAAGAGACCCAGTACTTC
CASSKLSGGQETQYF